A selection of T cell receptor beta chains follows, all from one sample in a study of blood T cell repertoires in COVID-19. TCRdb keeps only in-frame clones here, not all; method: immunoSEQ multiplex PCR. Among 150,000 to 200,000 clones listed, roughly 80% were seen once. The sequencing sample was made of PBMCs or T cells enriched from blood (not recorded which). These receptors originate from a man aged 50 to 59 who had recovered from COVID-19. Each CDR3 is given with its conserved first and last residue. The order of the fields is CDR3 protein, J gene, V gene, D gene. A D gene is named only where the DNA matches it firmly.

CDR3: CASSLVLNTGELFF; J: TRBJ2-2; V: TRBV5-1; D: .
CDR3: CASSLAQTDTQYF; J: TRBJ2-3; V: TRBV7-2; D: .
CDR3: CASSPSLIGQSYEQYF; J: TRBJ2-7; V: TRBV11-2; D: .
CDR3: CASSLGTSGRAKYF; J: TRBJ2-5; V: TRBV7-8; D: TRBD2
CDR3: CATSKNRGTGPTPLHF; J: TRBJ1-6; V: TRBV15; D: TRBD1
CDR3: CASGTGTNSNQPQHF; J: TRBJ1-5; V: TRBV6-5; D: .
CDR3: CASSLVGTVNTEAFF; J: TRBJ1-1; V: TRBV5-1; D: TRBD1
CDR3: CASSLAKNTEAFF; J: TRBJ1-1; V: TRBV5-5; D: .
CDR3: CSVEFPGSNEKLFF; J: TRBJ1-4; V: TRBV29-1; D: .
CDR3: CALSPGSGNTIYF; J: TRBJ1-3; V: TRBV7-9; D: .
CDR3: CASSEWPGLPNNEQFF; J: TRBJ2-1; V: TRBV6-1; D: .
CDR3: CASRLRDRVETQYF; J: TRBJ2-5; V: TRBV6-6; D: TRBD1
CDR3: CASSLGQGKAFF; J: TRBJ1-1; V: TRBV5-5; D: TRBD1
CDR3: CASSHPQANYGYTF; J: TRBJ1-2; V: TRBV3-1/TRBV3-2; D: .
CDR3: CASSLRGRMNNEQFF; J: TRBJ2-1; V: TRBV19; D: TRBD1
CDR3: CASSFTEYEQYF; J: TRBJ2-7; V: TRBV2; D: .
CDR3: CASSRDRGPTFF; J: TRBJ1-1; V: TRBV11-2; D: TRBD1
CDR3: CASSPQGRGGQTEAFF; J: TRBJ1-1; V: TRBV9; D: .
CDR3: CASSTGTSGGEQFF; J: TRBJ2-1; V: TRBV28; D: TRBD2
CDR3: CATLNVGERNTIYF; J: TRBJ1-3; V: TRBV19; D: .
CDR3: CASSRRTGHSYEQYF; J: TRBJ2-7; V: TRBV14; D: TRBD1
CDR3: CASSLGQTNTDTQYF; J: TRBJ2-3; V: TRBV7-9; D: .
CDR3: CASSQSPSGRQYYEQYF; J: TRBJ2-7; V: TRBV3-1/TRBV3-2; D: TRBD2
CDR3: CASSQQGNQPQHF; J: TRBJ1-5; V: TRBV3-1/TRBV3-2; D: .
CDR3: CASSLASGIGANVLTF; J: TRBJ2-6; V: TRBV5-1; D: .
CDR3: CASSFLSGRGYGNTIYF; J: TRBJ1-3; V: TRBV13; D: .
CDR3: CATSRVRAGHNEQFF; J: TRBJ2-1; V: TRBV15; D: .
CDR3: CASSKGLAGDRHEQFF; J: TRBJ2-1; V: TRBV5-4; D: TRBD2
CDR3: CAISGGQGGETQYF; J: TRBJ2-5; V: TRBV10-3; D: TRBD1
CDR3: CASSGYRGGPGANVLTF; J: TRBJ2-6; V: TRBV9; D: .